This TCR beta chain was sequenced during a study of blood T cell repertoires in COVID-19. Study-wide background: The United States, Italy and Spain supplied acute and convalescent COVID-19 samples. T cells, B-cell-depleted T cells, or PBMCs provided the cDNA or gDNA that served as material.

Cohorts were determined from participant-reported clinical history. The authors' processing: How many nucleated cells were present was estimated from reference gene primer amplification. Data came from immunoSEQ multiplex PCR; TCRdb stores just in-frame clones and leaves some out. D and trimming were read from the DNA, whereas the V and J calls and clone size are those reported in that table. The data contain approximately 350,000 clones, more than 75% of them singletons. The TCR sequence derives from a woman in her 30s who had recovered from COVID-19. Specimen: PBMCs or T cells enriched from blood (not recorded which).

Written as DNA, the CDR3 is TGTGCCAGTAGGAGGGATGGCAATCAGCCCCAGCATTTT. Protein product: CASRRDGNQPQHF. This chain links TRBV19 with TRBJ1-5; no reliable D call. There are 13 residues in the CDR3. Germline CDR1 LNHDA, CDR2 SQIVND (reference sequence). The V end was cut by 6 bases, the J end by 2 bases, with 8 bases between.